The 20 T cell receptor beta chains given below trace back to one sample, sequenced in a study of blood T cell repertoires in COVID-19. Sequenced by immunoSEQ multiplex PCR; TCRdb stores in-frame clones only, minus some. The sample yields about 160,000 clones, over 80% seen once. Specimen: peripheral blood. The receptors originated from a woman between 50 and 59 years old with acute or convalescent COVID-19.

The chain joins TRBV6-5 to TRBJ2-6, with a tentative D call TRBD1 (6 bases). Germline assignment: CDR1 MNHEY and CDR2 SVGAGI. The CDR3 runs 15 residues. V gave up 3 bases and J gave up 2 bases, with 8 bases separating them. This CDR3 reads CASSYGTTGANVLTF. The CDR3 DNA reads as TGTGCCAGCAGTTATGGGACAACTGGGGCCAACGTCCTGACTTTC.

CDR3 sequence (DNA): TGTGCCAGCAGCAGACGAACAGGGGGTACAACTAATGAAAAACTGTTTTTT. It yields the protein CASSRRTGGTTNEKLFF. This chain uses TRBV9 with TRBJ1-4, with TRBD1 identical over 8 bases. The CDR3 runs 17 residues. Germline lookup yields CDR1 SGDLS and CDR2 YYNGEE. V shed 4 bases and J 0 bases; nucleotides not matched to a gene: 8.

The sample holds one count of this clone. The J gene is TRBJ1-1, the V gene TRBV9, with TRBD1 identical over 7 bases. The CDR3 sequence is 17 residues long. V shed 3 bases, J shed 1 base, and the junction held 12 bases outside the gene matches. Germline V gene data show CDR1 as SGDLS and CDR2 as YYNGEE. The CDR3 loop reads CASSGPRDSRTNTEAFF. For the CDR3, the DNA is TGTGCCAGCAGCGGGCCCCGGGACAGCAGAACGAACACTGAAGCTTTCTTT.

The chain is built from TRBV28 and TRBJ2-7, with D tentatively TRBD2 (6 bases). CDR3 length: 15 residues. The V gene's germline CDR1 is MDHEN and CDR2 SYDVKM. The V end lost 3 bases, the J end lost 1 base, and 13 bases lay between the germline ends. CDR3 nucleotide sequence: TGTGCCAGCAGTTTTCCCGGGACTGCTTCCTACGAGCAGTACTTC. Protein sequence: CASSFPGTASYEQYF. The full variable domain, with the rest looked up from reference TRBV28 and TRBJ2-7, is DVKVTQSSRYLVKRTGEKVFLECVQDMDHENMFWYRQDPGLGLRLIYFSYDVKMKEKGDIPEGYSVSREKKERFSLILESASTNQTSMYLCASSFPGTASYEQYFGPGTRLTVT.

V gene TRBV3-1 (or the pseudogene TRBV3-2) combines with J gene TRBJ1-1; D gene ambiguous. Trimming took off 1 base at V and 5 bases at J, with 8 bases between the two ends. The CDR3 extends over 13 amino acids. Germline-derived CDR1 and CDR2 are LGHDT and YNNKEL (reference sequence). The DNA for the CDR3 is TGTGCCAGCAGCCAAGGAGGGAGGACTGAAGCTTTCTTT. Translating gives CASSQGGRTEAFF.

The rearrangement uses TRBV24-1 and TRBJ1-2; D uncertain. Trimming took 2 bases from V and 7 from J, leaving 7 bases between them. This CDR3 has 12 amino acids. Germline V lookup: CDR1 KGHDR, CDR2 SFDVKD. The CDR3 loop reads CATSDSLSGYTF. Here the CDR3 DNA reads TGTGCCACCAGTGATTCCCTATCTGGCTACACCTTC.

The chain combines TRBV6-5 with TRBJ1-1, with D possibly being TRBD1 (6 bases). V dropped 3 bases and J dropped 1 base, with 12 bases sitting between them. Germline V gene sequence: CDR1 MNHEY, CDR2 SVGAGI. This CDR3 is 15 amino acids long. The CDR3 bases are TGTGCCAGCAGTTATACAGGGTCCGGGAACACTGAAGCTTTCTTT. Translation: CASSYTGSGNTEAFF.

This clone showed up just a few times. This sequence joins TRBV6-5 and TRBJ1-6; 9 bases are shared with TRBD1. CDR1 is MNHEY and CDR2 is SVGAGI in the germline V gene. There are 14 residues in the CDR3. V shed 6 bases, J shed 10 bases, and the junction held 7 bases outside the gene matches. The CDR3 DNA reads TGTGCCAGCAGACTGGACAGGGGAGGATCACCCCTCCACTTT. Its protein is CASRLDRGGSPLHF.

The gene calls are TRBV12-3 or TRBV12-4 and TRBJ2-1; tentatively, D is TRBD2 (6 bases). V was pared by 1 base and J by 15 bases, with 10 bases between. The CDR3 is 11 amino acids. CDR3: CASSLGLVGFF. DNA of the CDR3: TGTGCCAGCAGTTTAGGACTAGTGGGGTTCTTC.

The rearrangement links TRBV7-2 to TRBJ1-2; 7 nucleotides agree with TRBD1. V trimming: 4 bases; J trimming: 5 bases; junction bases outside the gene matches: 10. Germline V gene lookup returns CDR1 SGHTA and CDR2 FQGNSA. The CDR3 runs 15 residues. This CDR3 is CASSSLGAGGYGYTF. The CDR3 region has the DNA TGTGCCAGCAGCTCCCTTGGGGCAGGGGGATATGGCTACACCTTC.

The chain couples TRBV27 to TRBJ2-7; TRBD2 matches 8 bases. Germline V gene data show CDR1 as MNHEY and CDR2 as SMNVEV (reference sequence). Losses at the gene ends were 8 bases for V and 3 bases for J; bases not matched to a gene: 15. CDR3 size: 16 residues. The DNA of the CDR3 is TGTGCCAGCGAGTCCTATAGCGGGACCCAAGGCTACGAGCAGTACTTC. Translation gives CASESYSGTQGYEQYF.

The J gene is TRBJ2-1, the V gene TRBV11-2, with 11 bases lining up with TRBD2. The CDR3 spans 15 residues. CDR1 and CDR2 (germline): SGHAT, FQNNGV. V shed 6 bases, J shed 4 bases, and the junction held 5 bases outside the gene matches. The CDR3 DNA follows: TGTGCCAGCAGACCGACTAGCGGGGCTTACAATGAGCAGTTCTTC. It specifies CASRPTSGAYNEQFF. Variable domain in full (rest from reference TRBV11-2 and TRBJ2-1): EAGVAQSPRYKIIEKRQSVAFWCNPISGHATLYWYQQILGQGPKLLIQFQNNGVVDDSQLPKDRFSAERLKGVDSTLKIQPAKLEDSAVYLCASRPTSGAYNEQFFGPGTRLTVL.

The CDR3 bases are TGTGCCAGCAGTTTAGTCCGCCAGGGCCGGATCGACACTGAAGCTTTCTTT. Translating it yields CASSLVRQGRIDTEAFF. The chain is built from TRBV28 and TRBJ1-1; a weak D match, TRBD1 (5 bases). The germline V and J ends were trimmed by 2 bases and 3 bases, with 19 bases remaining between them. The CDR3 loop spans 17 amino acids. Germline V gene lookup returns CDR1 MDHEN and CDR2 SYDVKM. Drawing the rest from reference TRBV28 and TRBJ1-1, the complete variable domain is DVKVTQSSRYLVKRTGEKVFLECVQDMDHENMFWYRQDPGLGLRLIYFSYDVKMKEKGDIPEGYSVSREKKERFSLILESASTNQTSMYLCASSLVRQGRIDTEAFFGQGTRLTVV.

The J gene is TRBJ2-7, the V gene TRBV19, with 12 bases lining up with TRBD2. CDR1 is LNHDA, CDR2 SQIVND, per germline (reference sequence). V lost 4 bases and J lost 3; bases outside the gene matches: 1. This CDR3 spans 14 amino acids. CDR3 residues: CASSRTSGNYEQYF. The CDR3 nucleotides are TGTGCCAGTAGTAGGACTAGCGGGAACTACGAGCAGTACTTC.

A single count supports this clone. The V and J genes are TRBV30 and TRBJ2-2, with a weak D call TRBD2 (5 bases). V gave up 0 bases and J gave up 6 bases, with 14 bases separating them. The CDR3 covers 15 residues. CDR1 is GTSNPN, CDR2 SVGIG, per germline (reference sequence). CDR3 DNA: TGTGCCTGGAGTGTAGGTCCCGGGGTGGCCGGGGAGCTGTTTTTT. Protein sequence: CAWSVGPGVAGELFF.

The chain uses TRBV7-2 and TRBJ1-2; unclear D gene. Germline V gene data show CDR1 as SGHTA and CDR2 as FQGNSA. The CDR3 totals 12 residues. Trimming shortened V by 2 bases and J by 8 bases, and 9 bases separated the two germline ends. The chain's CDR3 is CASSLRTTGYTF. Here the CDR3 DNA reads TGTGCCAGCAGCTTACGGACTACGGGCTACACCTTC. Complete variable domain (other parts from reference TRBV7-2 and TRBJ1-2): GAGVSQSPSNKVTEKGKDVELRCDPISGHTALYWYRQSLGQGLEFLIYFQGNSAPDKSGLPSDRFSAERTGGSVSTLTIQRTQQEDSAVYLCASSLRTTGYTFGSGTRLTVV.

The chain employs TRBV9 and TRBJ2-7; a weak D match, TRBD2 (6 bases). Trimming stripped 4 bases from V and 0 bases from J, with 14 bases between. The CDR3 totals 15 residues. The germline gives CDR1 SGDLS, CDR2 YYNGEE. The CDR3 loop is CASSPDTSNSYEQYF. The CDR3 DNA follows: TGTGCCAGCAGCCCAGACACTAGCAACTCCTACGAGCAGTACTTC.

The rearrangement uses TRBV10-2 and TRBJ2-1; 7 bases are a match to TRBD1. Germline V gene data show CDR1 as WSHSY and CDR2 as SAAADI. Trimming took 6 bases from V and 2 from J; bases not matched to a gene: 7. The length of the CDR3 is 15 residues. The CDR3 coding sequence is TGCGCCAGCAGCGGGGACAGCCGAGCCTACAATGAGCAGTTCTTC. Its translation is CASSGDSRAYNEQFF.

The gene calls are TRBV6-2 or TRBV6-3 and TRBJ2-5; 7 bases fit TRBD1. The CDR3 extends over 15 amino acids. Trimming took 2 bases from V and 1 from J; bases not matched to a gene: 4. The germline CDR1 and CDR2 sequences are MNHEY and SVGEGT. This CDR3 reads CASSYLGTAQETQYF. For the CDR3, the DNA is TGTGCCAGCAGTTACCTCGGGACAGCCCAAGAGACCCAGTACTTC.

The rearrangement uses TRBV15 and TRBJ1-3; weak D call: TRBD1 (5 bases). The CDR3 covers 12 residues. Trimming stripped 8 bases from V and 2 bases from J, with 7 bases between. The germline V gene encodes CDR1 LNHNV and CDR2 YYDKDF (reference sequence). The CDR3 bases are TGTGCCACCCGGGGGACTGGAAACACCATATATTTT. Residues: CATRGTGNTIYF.